This T cell receptor delta chain was profiled in a study of Vδ1+ human thymocytes. The study, taken as a whole, reports: Thymic TRG and TRD repertoires appeared highly polyclonal, with Gaussian CDR3 length distributions. Approximately 20% of thymic delta-chain sequences were Vdelta2, with few Vdelta3, unlike blood Vdelta1+ controls. TRD repertoires were essentially private, unlike widely shared TRG clonotypes.

Germline loops: CDR1 TSWWSYY, CDR2 QGS. V dropped 1 base and J dropped 0; count of bases not matched to a gene: 10. The CDR3 covers 18 residues. Sequences come from RNA converted to cDNA by reverse transcription. CDR3 amplicons came from multiplex PCR with pooled V-gene forward and constant-region reverse primers. TCRdb applied CATT to the multiplex PCR reads for clone calling. The sample comprises approximately 58,000 delta-chain clones, over 12% of which are singletons, and 0.3% to 0.5% rests with the top ten. Thymocytes were sorted as CD3+ TCRVdelta1+ TCRVdelta2- after alphabeta T cell depletion. Vdelta1+ thymocyte sorts reached between about 96% and 99.6% purity. This clone has only a few counts. Its antigen is unknown.

The sample consisted of Vdelta1+ gamma-delta thymocytes from the thymus. Documented subset: FACS-sorted CD3+ TCRalphabeta- TCRVdelta1+ TCRVdelta2- thymocytes. This TCR came from a girl in the first two years of life who had congenital heart surgery. The chain combines TRDV1 with TRDJ1; 8 positions match TRDD3. CDR3 coding DNA: TGTGCTCTTGGGGAACCTTCTCGCTGGGGATACCACACCGATAAACTCATCTTT. Amino acid sequence: CALGEPSRWGYHTDKLIF.